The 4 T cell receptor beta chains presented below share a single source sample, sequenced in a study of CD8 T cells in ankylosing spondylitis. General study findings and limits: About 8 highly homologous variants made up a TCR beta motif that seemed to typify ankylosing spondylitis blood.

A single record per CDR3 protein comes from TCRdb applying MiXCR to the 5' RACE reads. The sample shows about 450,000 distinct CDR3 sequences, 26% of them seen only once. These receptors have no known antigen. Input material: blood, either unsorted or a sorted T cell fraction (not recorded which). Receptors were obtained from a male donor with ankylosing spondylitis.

The CDR3 loop reads CSVEGGDTYNEQFF. The DNA for the CDR3 is TGCAGCGTTGAGGGGGGGGACACCTACAATGAGCAGTTCTTC. The chain uses TRBV29-1 and TRBJ2-1, with D perhaps matching TRBD2 (7 bases). V was shortened by 3 bases and J by 2 bases, with 11 bases between the two germline ends. Germline V gene lookup returns CDR1 SQVTM and CDR2 ANQGSEA. The CDR3 totals 14 residues.

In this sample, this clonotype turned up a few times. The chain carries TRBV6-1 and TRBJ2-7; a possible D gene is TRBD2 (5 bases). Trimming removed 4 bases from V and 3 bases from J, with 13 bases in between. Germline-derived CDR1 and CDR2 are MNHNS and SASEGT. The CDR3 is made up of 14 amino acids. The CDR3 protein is CASSGPRRNYEQYV. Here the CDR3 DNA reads TGTGCCAGCAGTGGTCCCCGGAGGAACTACGAGCAGTACGTC.

The CDR3 DNA reads as TGTGCCAGCAGTGGGCGGGCTAGCTTTTTATATGAGCAGTTCTTC. Its translation: CASSGRASFLYEQFF. The V gene is TRBV2, the J gene TRBJ2-1; possible D gene TRBD2, 5 bases. CDR3 length equals 15 residues. Germline V gene sequence: CDR1 SNHLY, CDR2 FYNNEI. V shed 4 bases and J shed 8 bases, with 18 bases lying between them. Full variable domain (missing parts from reference TRBV2 and TRBJ2-1): EPEVTQTPSHQVTQMGQEVILRCVPISNHLYFYWYRQILGQKVEFLVSFYNNEISEKSEIFDDQFSVERPDGSNFTLKIRSTKLEDSAMYFCASSGRASFLYEQFFGPGTRLTVL.

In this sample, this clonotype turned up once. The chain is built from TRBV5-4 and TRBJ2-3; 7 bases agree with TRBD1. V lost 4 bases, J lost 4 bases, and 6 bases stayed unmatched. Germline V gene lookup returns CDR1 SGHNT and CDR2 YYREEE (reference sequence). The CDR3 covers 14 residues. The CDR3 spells CASSNYQGADTQYF. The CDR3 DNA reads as TGTGCCAGCAGCAATTATCAGGGGGCAGATACGCAGTATTTT.